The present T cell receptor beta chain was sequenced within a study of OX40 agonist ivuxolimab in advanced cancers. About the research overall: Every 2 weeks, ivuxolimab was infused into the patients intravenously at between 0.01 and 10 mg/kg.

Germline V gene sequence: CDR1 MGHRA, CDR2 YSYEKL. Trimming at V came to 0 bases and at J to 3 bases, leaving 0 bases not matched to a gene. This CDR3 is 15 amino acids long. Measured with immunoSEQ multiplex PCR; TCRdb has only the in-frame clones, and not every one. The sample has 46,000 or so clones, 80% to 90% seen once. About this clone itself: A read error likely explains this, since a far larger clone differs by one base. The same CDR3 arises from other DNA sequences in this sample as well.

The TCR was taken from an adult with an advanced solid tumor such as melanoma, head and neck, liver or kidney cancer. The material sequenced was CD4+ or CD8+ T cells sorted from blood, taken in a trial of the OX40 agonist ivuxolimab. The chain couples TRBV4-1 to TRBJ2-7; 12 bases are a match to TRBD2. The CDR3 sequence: CASSQELAGGYEQYF. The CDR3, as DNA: TGCGCCAGCAGCCAAGAACTAGCGGGGGGCTACGAGCAGTACTTC.